Below, 14 T cell receptor beta chains from the same sample are listed, as sequenced in a study of cytomegalovirus exposure and HLA in healthy donors. Vbeta (60) and Jbeta (13) primers were used in the PCR. Using immunoSEQ multiplex PCR, the repertoire was profiled, and TCRdb retains in-frame clones only, with some absent. The sample lists approximately 160,000 clones, more than 70% seen once, with 4.9% in the top ten. The source material was PBMCs. The receptor set was obtained from a male donor in good health and CMV-seronegative.

This clone was observed a single time. This chain connects TRBV19 to TRBJ2-1, with 7 bases matching TRBD2. The CDR3 has 15 amino acids. Germline CDR1 is LNHDA and CDR2 is SQIVND (reference sequence). Germline trimming cut 3 bases from V and 5 bases from J; bases unmatched to any gene: 7. The CDR3 nucleotides read TGTGCCAGTAGTATCGGCGTGGGGGGGGACAATGAGCAGTTCTTC. This encodes CASSIGVGGDNEQFF.

This chain joins TRBV28 and TRBJ2-7; TRBD1 matches 10 bases. Trimming took 5 bases from V and 2 from J; bases not matched to a gene: 9. The germline CDR1 and CDR2 sequences are MDHEN and SYDVKM. This CDR3 comprises 16 residues. The CDR3 DNA reads as TGTGCCAGCAGTATATTCCGGGACAGGGGTCCCTACGAGCAGTACTTC. Translation: CASSIFRDRGPYEQYF.

The chain has TRBV10-3 and TRBJ2-7, with 7 bases identical to TRBD2. J lost 2 bases, V lost 8 bases, and 18 bases had no gene match. The CDR3 totals 17 residues. In germline, CDR1 is ENHRY, CDR2 SYGVKD. For the CDR3, the DNA is TGTGCCATCTCTGCGAGGCGCCAGGGCCTAGCGGCCTACGAGCAGTACTTC. Encoded protein: CAISARRQGLAAYEQYF.

This sequence joins TRBV2 and TRBJ1-1, with 7 positions matching TRBD1. The CDR3 consists of 14 residues. Trimming removed 3 bases from V and 5 bases from J; junction bases left unmatched: 6. Germline CDR1 SNHLY, CDR2 FYNNEI. The CDR3 DNA reads as TGTGCCAGCAGTGATGTAGACAGGGAGACTGAAGCTTTCTTT. Protein product: CASSDVDRETEAFF.

The chain joins TRBV4-3 to TRBJ1-2, with a possible D match to TRBD1 (5 bases). The germline V gene encodes CDR1 LGHNA and CDR2 YSLEER. The CDR3 has 15 amino acids. Between the trimmed V and J ends, which lost 3 bases and 6 bases, there was a span of 17 bases. The CDR3, as DNA: TGCGCCAGCAGCCACACACCGGAGTGGGGCGATGGCTACACCTTC. Translation: CASSHTPEWGDGYTF.

V gene TRBV29-1 combines with J gene TRBJ1-3; 7 bases align to TRBD1. Germline V gene data show CDR1 as SQVTM and CDR2 as ANQGSEA. The CDR3 extends over 13 amino acids. The ends lost 6 bases at V and 1 base at J; junction bases unmatched: 3. This chain's CDR3 is CSVVTGSGNTIYF. CDR3 bases: TGCAGCGTGGTGACAGGGTCTGGAAACACCATATATTTT.

The chain links TRBV9 to TRBJ1-4, with D possibly TRBD1 on 5 matching bases. Deletions cut 3 bases from V and 7 bases from J, with 10 bases between. Germline CDR1 and CDR2: SGDLS and YYNGEE. The CDR3 sequence is 13 residues long. The CDR3 coding sequence is TGTGCCAGCAGCGCGAATAGGGGTGAAAAACTGTTTTTT. Translation: CASSANRGEKLFF.

The rearrangement links TRBV6-5 to TRBJ2-3; the D is unclear. V was trimmed by 7 bases and J by 0 bases, leaving 11 bases between them. In germline, CDR1 is MNHEY, CDR2 SVGAGI. The length of the CDR3 is 14 residues. The CDR3 protein is CASTPLGSTDTQYF. The DNA of the CDR3 is TGTGCCAGCACCCCCTTGGGCAGCACAGATACGCAGTATTTT.

This chain's CDR3 is CASSATSFTSDPPYEQYF. The CDR3 DNA reads TGTGCCAGCAGCGCGACTAGCTTTACCTCAGATCCTCCCTACGAGCAGTACTTC. The chain combines TRBV9 with TRBJ2-7; the match to TRBD2 covers 7 bases. Looked up from germline, CDR1 is SGDLS and CDR2 is YYNGEE. Germline trimming cut 3 bases from V and 2 bases from J; bases unmatched to any gene: 17. The CDR3 totals 18 residues.

This CDR3 reads CASSPQGLAGVDTQYF. The CDR3 DNA reads as TGCGCCAGCAGCCCTCAGGGACTAGCGGGGGTAGATACGCAGTATTTT. This sequence joins TRBV4-1 and TRBJ2-3; 14 bases line up with TRBD2. Germline loops: CDR1 MGHRA, CDR2 YSYEKL. The CDR3 runs 16 residues. The V and J ends lost 4 bases and 5 bases, in that order; junction bases with no gene match: 5.

The chain joins TRBV6-6 to TRBJ1-2; 7 nucleotides line up with TRBD1. Germline-derived CDR1 and CDR2 are MNHNY and SVGAGI (reference sequence). The V segment lost 5 bases and the J segment 3 bases; nucleotides outside the gene matches: 3. The CDR3 sequence is 13 residues long. Written as DNA, the CDR3 is TGTGCCAGCAGTCCCCAGGGGGACTATGGCTACACCTTC. Residues: CASSPQGDYGYTF.

The genes are TRBV9 and TRBJ2-3; D possibly corresponds to TRBD2 (7 bases). CDR1 and CDR2 (germline): SGDLS, YYNGEE. V dropped 0 bases and J dropped 6 bases, with 20 bases sitting between them. The CDR3 sequence is 17 residues long. The CDR3 is CASSVEGGFVNKDTQYF. The CDR3 nucleotides are TGTGCCAGCAGCGTAGAGGGGGGGTTTGTCAACAAGGATACGCAGTATTTT.

The chain combines TRBV5-1 with TRBJ2-1, with TRBD2 matching 9 bases. After removal of 0 bases from V and 3 bases from J, the junction contained 7 bases not matched to a gene. Germline CDR1 SGHRS, CDR2 YFSETQ. The length of the CDR3 is 17 residues. CDR3: CASSLGGVSGGYNEQFF. Here the CDR3 DNA reads TGCGCCAGCAGCTTGGGGGGGGTTAGCGGGGGCTACAATGAGCAGTTCTTC.

The rearrangement links TRBV5-1 to TRBJ2-7; 7 bases fit TRBD1. V lost 4 bases to trimming and J lost 3 bases; unmatched junction nucleotides: 10. Germline values: CDR1 SGHRS, CDR2 YFSETQ. The CDR3 spans 15 residues. The CDR3 DNA follows: TGCGCCAGCAGCGTGGCCCGGGACAGCTTCTACGAGCAGTACTTC. Translated: CASSVARDSFYEQYF.